The rows below give T cell receptor beta chains drawn from one sample of a study of T-cell reconstitution after alpha-beta-depleted transplantation in children. Each CDR3 protein gets one entry after TCRdb re-called the PCR reads with MiXCR. The profile shows approximately 390,000 distinct CDR3 sequences, about 11% of them singletons. The source material was PBMCs from the stem cell graft donor, sampled from the stem cell graft. The source is a human donor who donated a stem cell graft to a child with acute myeloid leukemia. CDR3s include the opening cysteine and the closing phenylalanine or tryptophan.

v_call cdr3_aa
TRBV5-4 CAGSWEETQYF
TRBV6-2/TRBV6-3 CASSPATSGSADTQYF
TRBV3-1 CASSLSGMAPQHF
TRBV6-1 CASSTGGAEKLFF
TRBV15 CATSRERRDYNEQFF
TRBV4-1 CASSLTLWNTGELFF
TRBV7-9 CASSLTEREKLFF
TRBV10-3 CAISDSDTQYF
TRBV6-4 CARTGPFGNSPLHF
TRBV7-8 CASIPIGGLHNSPLHF
TRBV21-1 CASSKFRMGTDTQYF
TRBV20-1 CSAGPGHGVETQYF
TRBV12-5 CASGLAPGTGFGANVLTF
TRBV5-1 CASGLAGEYDTQYF
TRBV29-1 CSVVLDGYTF
TRBV4-1 CASSQDNLGATNEKLFF
TRBV4-2 CASSQGGQATNYGYTF
TRBV4-1 CASSPYLAGGDYNEQFF
TRBV11-2 CASSSKPTGPATNEKLFF
TRBV5-1 CASSLASGGNQPQHF
TRBV19 CASSIRVYGTDTQYF
TRBV5-1 CASSGAGTLPEAFF
TRBV12-3/TRBV12-4 CASSPWPTGGGYGYTF
TRBV20-1 CSAWTSGGHSYNEQFF
TRBV20-1 CSARPDPSGEQFF
TRBV29-1 CSVNVVANTEAFF
TRBV27 CASSLVTGTGDTGELFF
TRBV6-5 CASSYTSGEGATDTQYF
TRBV20-1 CSASGRNEQFF
TRBV5-1 CASSGGGSTDTQYF
TRBV7-2 CASSLVVWGTNTEAFF
TRBV7-3 CASSLSNTGELFF
TRBV7-3 CASSPTSAEGTDTQYF
TRBV4-1 CASSQEGLAGYTDTQYF
TRBV12-3/TRBV12-4 CASSFEPNTEAFF